This T cell receptor (beta chain) is from a study of blood T cell repertoires in COVID-19. Looking at the study overall: Spain, Italy and the United States supplied samples that represented acute and convalescent COVID-19. T cells, B-cell-depleted T cells, or PBMCs supplied cDNA or gDNA.

As handled by the study authors: Counts of nucleated cells, estimated from reference gene primer amplification, were obtained. TCRdb keeps only in-frame clones here, not all; method: immunoSEQ multiplex PCR. The V and J calls and clone size were taken over from that table, and D and trimming were inferred from the DNA. The sample lists 130,000 to 150,000 clones, around four fifths occurring once. The CDR3 has 15 residues. The V gene's germline CDR1 is SGHDN and CDR2 FVKESK. V was shortened by 0 bases and J by 5 bases, with 13 bases between the two germline ends. This chain uses TRBV14 with TRBJ1-1; possible D gene TRBD1, 6 bases. Sequences were obtained from peripheral blood. The receptor comes from a human donor in a cohort sampled during active COVID-19. CDR3 in amino acids: CASSQDSRGRTEAFF. CDR3 DNA sequence: TGTGCCAGCAGCCAAGATTCCAGGGGCCGTACTGAAGCTTTCTTT.